These T cell receptor beta chains were read from a single sample in a study of spatial heterogeneity in lung cancer. Using its own MiXCR run on the 5' RACE reads, TCRdb lists one record per CDR3 protein. This table has about 16,000 distinct CDR3 sequences, approximately 6.2% appearing once. The sample in question was lung tumor tissue, obtained at surgery. The receptors originated from a female donor with early-stage non-small cell lung cancer. CDR3s include the opening cysteine and the closing phenylalanine or tryptophan. The D gene is left open where the match is weak. Rows may omit the clone size; those that give it use once, few, many or a size class.

abundance: many
d_gene: .
v_gene: TRBV7-3
j_gene: TRBJ1-1
CDR3nt: TGTGCCAGCAGCTCCCGCGGAATCAACACTGAAGCTTTCTTT
CDR3aa: CASSSRGINTEAFF

abundance: many
d_gene: TRBD1
v_gene: TRBV5-1
j_gene: TRBJ1-5
CDR3nt: TGCGCCAGCAGCTTGGAGACAGGGGGCATTGAGCCCCAGCATTTT
CDR3aa: CASSLETGGIEPQHF

abundance: few
d_gene: .
v_gene: TRBV12-3/TRBV12-4
j_gene: TRBJ2-5
CDR3nt: TGTGCCAGCGTAAATCACGGCGGGGGCGAGACCCAGTACTTC
CDR3aa: CASVNHGGGETQYF

abundance: many
d_gene: .
v_gene: TRBV6-1
j_gene: TRBJ1-2
CDR3nt: TGTGCGGCGGAGAAGAGCTTTAACTATGGCTACACCTTC
CDR3aa: CAAEKSFNYGYTF

abundance: many
d_gene: .
v_gene: TRBV6-2/TRBV6-3
j_gene: TRBJ2-7
CDR3nt: TGTGCCAGCGGGGCTGGAGCAAACTACGAGCAGTACTTC
CDR3aa: CASGAGANYEQYF

abundance: many
d_gene: .
v_gene: TRBV12-3/TRBV12-4
j_gene: TRBJ2-5
CDR3nt: TGTGCCAGCAGTCCTGACGGATCTGAGGAGACCCAGTACTTC
CDR3aa: CASSPDGSEETQYF

abundance: .
d_gene: TRBD1
v_gene: TRBV28
j_gene: TRBJ2-5
CDR3nt: TGTGCCAGCAGTTCGAGCCGGACAGGACAAGAGACCCAGTACTTC
CDR3aa: CASSSSRTGQETQYF

abundance: many
d_gene: TRBD1
v_gene: TRBV12-3/TRBV12-4
j_gene: TRBJ2-5
CDR3nt: TGTGCCAGCAGTCCCGGACAGGCCCAAGAGACCCAGTACTTC
CDR3aa: CASSPGQAQETQYF

abundance: many
d_gene: .
v_gene: TRBV15
j_gene: TRBJ2-5
CDR3nt: TGTGCCACCAGCAGAGATGGGGACGTTACCCAGTACTTC
CDR3aa: CATSRDGDVTQYF

abundance: many
d_gene: .
v_gene: TRBV7-6
j_gene: TRBJ1-3
CDR3nt: TGTGCCAGCAGCTTAGAAGGCCCTGAGGACACCATATATTTT
CDR3aa: CASSLEGPEDTIYF

abundance: few
d_gene: .
v_gene: TRBV3-1
j_gene: TRBJ2-5
CDR3nt: TGTGCCAGCAGCCAAGACGGGACGTCCCAAGAGACCCAGTACTTC
CDR3aa: CASSQDGTSQETQYF

abundance: .
d_gene: .
v_gene: TRBV7-9
j_gene: TRBJ1-5
CDR3nt: TGTGCCAGCAGCTTAGTCGCTGGAACAGGTTATAGCAATCAGCCCCAGCATTTT
CDR3aa: CASSLVAGTGYSNQPQHF

abundance: medium-sized
d_gene: TRBD1
v_gene: TRBV3-1
j_gene: TRBJ1-5
CDR3nt: TGTGCCAGCAGCCACTCGGACAGGGAAGAGCAGCCCCAGCATTTT
CDR3aa: CASSHSDREEQPQHF

abundance: many
d_gene: TRBD1
v_gene: TRBV20-1
j_gene: TRBJ2-7
CDR3nt: TGCAGTGCTAGTCAGGGGGCTAGCAGAAATTACGAGCAGTACTTC
CDR3aa: CSASQGASRNYEQYF

abundance: .
d_gene: TRBD2
v_gene: TRBV29-1
j_gene: TRBJ2-1
CDR3nt: TGCAGCGTTGAGCTGGGGGGGACCTACAATGAGCAGTTCTTC
CDR3aa: CSVELGGTYNEQFF

abundance: few
d_gene: .
v_gene: TRBV7-2
j_gene: TRBJ2-7
CDR3nt: TGTGCCAGCAGCTTAGCGAGATACGAGCAGTACTTC
CDR3aa: CASSLARYEQYF

abundance: few
d_gene: TRBD2
v_gene: TRBV27
j_gene: TRBJ2-3
CDR3nt: TGTGCCAGCAGTCCAGCGGGGGAGAGAGATACGCAGTATTTT
CDR3aa: CASSPAGERDTQYF

abundance: many
d_gene: .
v_gene: TRBV5-5
j_gene: TRBJ1-3
CDR3nt: TGTGCCAGCAGCTTCGGTGACACGAGCTCTGGAAACACCATATATTTT
CDR3aa: CASSFGDTSSGNTIYF

abundance: many
d_gene: .
v_gene: TRBV6-5
j_gene: TRBJ1-6
CDR3nt: .
CDR3aa: CASSSSGQGNSPLHF

abundance: .
d_gene: TRBD1
v_gene: TRBV5-6
j_gene: TRBJ1-6
CDR3nt: TGTGCCAGCAGTCGGGACAGGGGGTCGGATAATTCACCCCTCCACTTT
CDR3aa: CASSRDRGSDNSPLHF

abundance: many
d_gene: .
v_gene: TRBV6-5
j_gene: TRBJ1-1
CDR3nt: TGTGCCAGCACCATGGTAGGGGGGCTCCTGAACACTGAAGCTTTCTTT
CDR3aa: CASTMVGGLLNTEAFF

abundance: many
d_gene: .
v_gene: TRBV2
j_gene: TRBJ2-3
CDR3nt: TGTGCCAGCCGAGGGGCGGCAGGGGACACAGATACGCAGTATTTT
CDR3aa: CASRGAAGDTDTQYF

abundance: many
d_gene: .
v_gene: TRBV11-2
j_gene: TRBJ1-5
CDR3nt: TGTGCCAGCAGCTCCGGACCCGGTGGGGGTGGCAATCAGCCCCAGCATTTT
CDR3aa: CASSSGPGGGGNQPQHF

abundance: few
d_gene: .
v_gene: TRBV5-6
j_gene: TRBJ2-3
CDR3nt: TGTGCCAGCAGCTTCAGGGTTTGGGGTGCAGATACGCAGTATTTT
CDR3aa: CASSFRVWGADTQYF

abundance: few
d_gene: .
v_gene: TRBV7-6
j_gene: TRBJ2-7
CDR3nt: TGTGCCAGCAGCCCCAGCGGGCCCGAGCAGTACTTC
CDR3aa: CASSPSGPEQYF

abundance: medium-sized
d_gene: .
v_gene: TRBV7-8
j_gene: TRBJ1-4
CDR3nt: TGTGCCAGCAGCTTAGAGGGGAAACTGTTTTTT
CDR3aa: CASSLEGKLFF

abundance: many
d_gene: TRBD1
v_gene: TRBV10-3
j_gene: TRBJ1-3
CDR3nt: TGTGCCATCAGTCGAACCGGGACAGTGATTTTT
CDR3aa: CAISRTGTVIF

abundance: many
d_gene: TRBD1
v_gene: TRBV6-1
j_gene: TRBJ1-5
CDR3nt: TGTGCCAGCAGTGAAGCGGCGGCCGGACAGGCCTGGGGCAATCAGCCCCAGCATTTT
CDR3aa: CASSEAAAGQAWGNQPQHF

abundance: .
d_gene: .
v_gene: TRBV3-1
j_gene: TRBJ1-5
CDR3nt: TGTGCCAGCAGCCAGGCGGCAGGGGCCAATCAGCCCCAGCATTTT
CDR3aa: CASSQAAGANQPQHF

abundance: many
d_gene: TRBD1
v_gene: TRBV4-2
j_gene: TRBJ2-7
CDR3nt: TGTGCCAGCAGCCAAACACAGGGGGGAACCTACGAGCAGTACTTC
CDR3aa: CASSQTQGGTYEQYF

abundance: many
d_gene: .
v_gene: TRBV5-1
j_gene: TRBJ1-1
CDR3nt: TGCGCCAGCAGCCGGGAGCCTTCTAACACTGAAGCTTTCTTT
CDR3aa: CASSREPSNTEAFF

abundance: many
d_gene: .
v_gene: TRBV20-1
j_gene: TRBJ2-7
CDR3nt: TGCAGTACCCTCCTGGTGGCAGGGTCGGTCGAGCAGTACTTC
CDR3aa: CSTLLVAGSVEQYF

abundance: many
d_gene: .
v_gene: TRBV12-3/TRBV12-4
j_gene: TRBJ1-3
CDR3nt: TGTGCCAGCAGCGACGGACCGGGCAACACCATATATTTT
CDR3aa: CASSDGPGNTIYF

abundance: few
d_gene: TRBD1
v_gene: TRBV9
j_gene: TRBJ2-5
CDR3nt: TGTGCCAGCAGCGTAGGGCCTGGACAGGGCGAAGAGACCCAGTACTTC
CDR3aa: CASSVGPGQGEETQYF

abundance: many
d_gene: TRBD2
v_gene: TRBV6-2/TRBV6-3
j_gene: TRBJ2-3
CDR3nt: TGTGCCAGCAACCCCCGTGGAGCGGGGGGGGATACGCAGTATTTT
CDR3aa: CASNPRGAGGDTQYF

abundance: few
d_gene: .
v_gene: TRBV11-3
j_gene: TRBJ2-7
CDR3nt: TGTGCCAGCAGCCCGACCGCCTCGGGGGTCGAGCAGTACTTC
CDR3aa: CASSPTASGVEQYF

abundance: few
d_gene: TRBD1
v_gene: TRBV20-1
j_gene: TRBJ2-1
CDR3nt: TGCAGTGCCCCGCCGCCAGGGGGTTCCGAAAATGAGCAGTTCTTC
CDR3aa: CSAPPPGGSENEQFF

abundance: large
d_gene: .
v_gene: TRBV9
j_gene: TRBJ2-1
CDR3nt: TGTGCCAGCAGCCCCTCCGGGCAGGGGTTTTCCAATGAGCAGTTCTTC
CDR3aa: CASSPSGQGFSNEQFF

abundance: many
d_gene: .
v_gene: TRBV3-1
j_gene: TRBJ2-2
CDR3nt: TGTGCCAGCAGCCTTCCCCCCGGGGAGCTGTTTTTT
CDR3aa: CASSLPPGELFF

abundance: many
d_gene: TRBD1
v_gene: TRBV5-1
j_gene: TRBJ1-1
CDR3nt: TGCGCCAGCAGCTTTCAGGGGGAATCCCCTGAAGCTTTCTTT
CDR3aa: CASSFQGESPEAFF

abundance: many
d_gene: TRBD2
v_gene: TRBV4-2
j_gene: TRBJ2-5
CDR3nt: TGTGCCAGCAGCCAGGAGGGGAGACTAGCCGAAGAGACCCAGTACTTC
CDR3aa: CASSQEGRLAEETQYF

abundance: many
d_gene: .
v_gene: TRBV9
j_gene: TRBJ1-1
CDR3nt: TGTGCCAGCAGCGTAGGGTCTTTGGGGAACACTGAAGCTTTCTTT
CDR3aa: CASSVGSLGNTEAFF

abundance: medium-sized
d_gene: .
v_gene: TRBV27
j_gene: TRBJ1-5
CDR3nt: TGTGCCAGCAGTTTCCGGGGGGCTGGAGACAATCAGCCCCAGCATTTT
CDR3aa: CASSFRGAGDNQPQHF

abundance: many
d_gene: TRBD1
v_gene: TRBV7-9
j_gene: TRBJ1-2
CDR3nt: TGTGCCAGCAGGTCTACAGGGGGCCGGTCAGGCACCTTC
CDR3aa: CASRSTGGRSGTF

abundance: many
d_gene: .
v_gene: TRBV29-1
j_gene: TRBJ1-2
CDR3nt: TGCAGCGCTGGGGGCTCCGCTGAGGGAGGGGATGGCTACACCTTC
CDR3aa: CSAGGSAEGGDGYTF

abundance: many
d_gene: .
v_gene: TRBV15
j_gene: TRBJ2-3
CDR3nt: TGTGCCACCAGCCCATGGGGACTCCCTAGCACAGATACGCAGTATTTT
CDR3aa: CATSPWGLPSTDTQYF

abundance: many
d_gene: .
v_gene: TRBV2
j_gene: TRBJ2-3
CDR3nt: TGTGCCAGCAGTGGGGGACTTCCTAGCACAGATACGCAGTATTTT
CDR3aa: CASSGGLPSTDTQYF

abundance: many
d_gene: TRBD2
v_gene: TRBV7-2
j_gene: TRBJ2-2
CDR3nt: TGTGCCAGCAGCAAACATCTCGGGACTAGCGGGGTCTCGAACACCGGGGAGCTGTTTTTT
CDR3aa: CASSKHLGTSGVSNTGELFF

abundance: many
d_gene: .
v_gene: TRBV7-9
j_gene: TRBJ2-3
CDR3nt: TGTGCCAGCAGCTTAGGGGCCACAATAGGAGATACGCAGTATTTT
CDR3aa: CASSLGATIGDTQYF

abundance: .
d_gene: .
v_gene: TRBV16
j_gene: TRBJ2-7
CDR3nt: TGTGCCAGCAGCCAATCCCCTACGACCTACGAGCAGTACTTC
CDR3aa: CASSQSPTTYEQYF

abundance: many
d_gene: .
v_gene: TRBV4-3
j_gene: TRBJ1-6
CDR3nt: TGCGCCAGCAGCCAAGACCGCCCCACGAGCTCCTATAATTCACCCCTCCACTTT
CDR3aa: CASSQDRPTSSYNSPLHF